A single TCR beta chain is shown here with its context. Its cognate antigen is unknown. V dropped 6 bases and J dropped 2 bases, with 14 bases sitting between them. Germline-derived CDR1 and CDR2 are LNHNV and YYDKDF (reference sequence). The CDR3 contains 15 residues. Healthy bone marrow donors formed the donor group. The entry originates in a study of cytomegalovirus exposure and HLA in healthy donors. Findings of the study overall: CMV serostatus was the sole immune exposure data available. A later analysis appeared to link common viral pathogens to several of the most significant clusters. The authors enumerated 150 to 200 TCR beta chains as linked to cytomegalovirus.

Researchers ran the PCR with 60 Vbeta and 13 Jbeta primers. Only in-frame clones appear in the TCRdb table, and some are missing; sequencing was by immunoSEQ multiplex PCR. The sample has about 180,000 clones; 75% to 85% are singletons. The sequencing input was PBMCs. The receptor comes from a woman aged 55-75 years in good health and CMV-seropositive. J is TRBJ1-5 and V is TRBV15, with a tentative D call TRBD1 (6 bases). The CDR3 coding sequence is TGTGCCACCAGGGACACAGGGATGGGCAATCAGCCCCAGCATTTT. Translating gives CATRDTGMGNQPQHF.